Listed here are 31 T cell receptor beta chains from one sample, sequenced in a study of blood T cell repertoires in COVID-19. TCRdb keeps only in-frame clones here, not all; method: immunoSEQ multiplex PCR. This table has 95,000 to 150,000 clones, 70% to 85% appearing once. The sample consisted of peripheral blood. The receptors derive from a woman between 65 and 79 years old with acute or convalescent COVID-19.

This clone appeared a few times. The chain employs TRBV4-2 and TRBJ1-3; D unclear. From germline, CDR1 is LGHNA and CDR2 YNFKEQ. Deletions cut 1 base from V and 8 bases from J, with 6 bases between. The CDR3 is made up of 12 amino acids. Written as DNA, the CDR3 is TGTGCCAGCAGCCAAGTCACTGACACCATATATTTT. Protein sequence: CASSQVTDTIYF.

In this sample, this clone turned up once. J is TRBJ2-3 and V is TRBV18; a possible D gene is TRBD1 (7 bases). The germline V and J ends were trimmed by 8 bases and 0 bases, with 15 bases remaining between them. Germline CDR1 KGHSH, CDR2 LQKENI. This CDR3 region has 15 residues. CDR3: CASTSQGGSTDTQYF. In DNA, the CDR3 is TGTGCCAGCACGAGCCAGGGGGGCAGCACAGATACGCAGTATTTT.

The chain's CDR3 is CASSIRDRSTDTQYF. The CDR3 DNA reads TGTGCCAGCAGTATTAGGGACAGGAGCACAGATACGCAGTATTTT. The gene calls are TRBV6-2 or TRBV6-3 and TRBJ2-3, with 8 bases that match TRBD1. This CDR3 is 15 amino acids long. The germline CDR1 and CDR2 sequences are MNHEY and SVGEGT. V lost 5 bases and J lost 0; bases outside the gene matches: 4.

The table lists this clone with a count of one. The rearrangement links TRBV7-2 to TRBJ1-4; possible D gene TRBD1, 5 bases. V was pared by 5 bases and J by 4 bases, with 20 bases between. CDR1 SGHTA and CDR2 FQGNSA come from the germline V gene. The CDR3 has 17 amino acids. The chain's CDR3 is CASSLSPPRDYNEKLFF. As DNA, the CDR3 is TGTGCCAGCAGCCTATCACCACCCAGGGACTATAATGAAAAACTGTTTTTT.

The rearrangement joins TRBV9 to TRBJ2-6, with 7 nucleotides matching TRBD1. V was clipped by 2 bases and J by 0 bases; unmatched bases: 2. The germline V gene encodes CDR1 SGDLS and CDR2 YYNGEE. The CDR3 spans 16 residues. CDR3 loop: CASSVGQSSGANVLTF. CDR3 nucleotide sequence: TGTGCCAGCAGCGTGGGACAGAGCTCTGGGGCCAACGTCCTGACTTTC.

The CDR3 DNA follows: TGCGCCAGCAAATCCACGGAAGGGAGTATTGAGACCCAGTACTTC. This encodes CASKSTEGSIETQYF. This chain uses TRBV5-1 with TRBJ2-5, with D possibly being TRBD2 (5 bases). Trimming pared 6 bases from V and 5 bases from J, leaving 20 bases between. Germline values: CDR1 SGHRS, CDR2 YFSETQ. The CDR3 totals 15 residues.

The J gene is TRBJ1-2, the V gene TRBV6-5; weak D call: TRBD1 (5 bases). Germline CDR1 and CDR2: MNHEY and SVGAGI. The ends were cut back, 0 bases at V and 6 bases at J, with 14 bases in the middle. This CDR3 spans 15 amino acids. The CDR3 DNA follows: TGTGCCAGCAGTTACTCGATGTCGGGGGTCAATGGCTACACCTTC. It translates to CASSYSMSGVNGYTF.

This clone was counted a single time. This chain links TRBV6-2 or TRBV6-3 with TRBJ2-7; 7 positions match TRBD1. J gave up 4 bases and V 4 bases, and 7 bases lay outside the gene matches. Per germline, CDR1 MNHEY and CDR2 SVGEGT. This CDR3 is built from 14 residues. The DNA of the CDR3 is TGTGCCAGCAGTTCAACGACAGGGTTGTACGAGCAGTACGTC. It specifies CASSSTTGLYEQYV.

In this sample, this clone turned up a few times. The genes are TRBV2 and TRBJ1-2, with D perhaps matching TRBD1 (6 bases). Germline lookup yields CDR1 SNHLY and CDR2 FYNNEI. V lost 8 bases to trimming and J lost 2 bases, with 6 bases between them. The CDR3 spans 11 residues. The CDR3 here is CASDRNYGYTF. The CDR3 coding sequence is TGTGCCAGCGACAGGAACTATGGCTACACCTTC.

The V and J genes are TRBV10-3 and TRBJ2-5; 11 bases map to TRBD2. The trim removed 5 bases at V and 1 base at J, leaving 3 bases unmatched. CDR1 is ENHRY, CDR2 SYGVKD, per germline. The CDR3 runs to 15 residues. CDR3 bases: TGTGCCATCAGTCGGACTAGCGGGTCCCAAGAGACCCAGTACTTC. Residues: CAISRTSGSQETQYF.

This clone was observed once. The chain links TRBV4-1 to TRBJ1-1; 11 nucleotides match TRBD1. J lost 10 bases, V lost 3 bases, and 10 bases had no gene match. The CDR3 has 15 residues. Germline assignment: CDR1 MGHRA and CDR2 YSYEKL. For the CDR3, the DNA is TGCGCCAGCAGCCAGCCCAAGACCGGGACAGGGGGAGCTTTCTTT. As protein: CASSQPKTGTGGAFF.

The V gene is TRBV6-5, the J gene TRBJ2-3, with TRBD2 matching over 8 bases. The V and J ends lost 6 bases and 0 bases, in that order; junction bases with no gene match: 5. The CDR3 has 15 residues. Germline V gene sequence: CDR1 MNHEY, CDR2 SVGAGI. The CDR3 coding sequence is TGTGCCAGCAGAATCGGGAGGGCCAGCACAGATACGCAGTATTTT. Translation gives CASRIGRASTDTQYF.

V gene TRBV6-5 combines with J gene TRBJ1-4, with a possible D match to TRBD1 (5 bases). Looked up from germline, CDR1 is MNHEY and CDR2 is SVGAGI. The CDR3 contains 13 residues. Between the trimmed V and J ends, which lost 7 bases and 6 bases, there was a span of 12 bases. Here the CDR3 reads CASNGGFDEKLFF. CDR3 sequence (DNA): TGTGCCAGCAACGGGGGGTTCGATGAAAAACTGTTTTTT.

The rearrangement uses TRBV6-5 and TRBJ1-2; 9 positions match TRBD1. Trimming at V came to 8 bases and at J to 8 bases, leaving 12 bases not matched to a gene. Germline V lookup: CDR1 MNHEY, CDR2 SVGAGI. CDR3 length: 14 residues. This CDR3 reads CASQWDRAEIGYTF. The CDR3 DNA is TGTGCCAGCCAGTGGGACAGGGCCGAGATCGGCTACACCTTC.

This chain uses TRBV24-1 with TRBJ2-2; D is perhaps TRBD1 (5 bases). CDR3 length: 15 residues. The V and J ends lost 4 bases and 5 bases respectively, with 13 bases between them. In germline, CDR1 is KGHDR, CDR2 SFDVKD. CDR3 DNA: TGTGCCACCAGTGACTTAGGTCGACAGACCGGGGAGCTGTTTTTT. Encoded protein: CATSDLGRQTGELFF.

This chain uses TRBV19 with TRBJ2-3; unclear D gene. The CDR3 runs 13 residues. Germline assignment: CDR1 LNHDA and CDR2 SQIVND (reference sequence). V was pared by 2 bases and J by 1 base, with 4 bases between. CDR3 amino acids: CASSIRGTDTQYF. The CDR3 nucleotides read TGTGCCAGTAGTATACGCGGCACAGATACGCAGTATTTT. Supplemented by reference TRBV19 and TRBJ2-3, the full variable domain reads DGGITQSPKYLFRKEGQNVTLSCEQNLNHDAMYWYRQDPGQGLRLIYYSQIVNDFQKGDIAEGYSVSREKKESFPLTVTSAQKNPTAFYLCASSIRGTDTQYFGPGTRLTVL.

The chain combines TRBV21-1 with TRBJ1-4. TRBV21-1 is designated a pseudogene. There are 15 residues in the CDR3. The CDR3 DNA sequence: TGTGCCAGCAACCACCGGGGGGGCCTTAATGAAAAACTGTTTTTT. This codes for CASNHRGGLNEKLFF.

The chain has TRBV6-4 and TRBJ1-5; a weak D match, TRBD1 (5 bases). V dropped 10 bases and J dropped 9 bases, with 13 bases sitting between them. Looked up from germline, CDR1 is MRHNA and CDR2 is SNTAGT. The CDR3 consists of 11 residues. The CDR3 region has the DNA TGTGCCATATACCCAGGGTGGCCCCAGCATTTT. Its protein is CAIYPGWPQHF.

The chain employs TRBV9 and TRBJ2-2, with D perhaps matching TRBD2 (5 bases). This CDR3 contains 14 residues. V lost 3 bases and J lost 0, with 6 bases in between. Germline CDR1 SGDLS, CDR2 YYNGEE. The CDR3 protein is CASSGGPNTGELFF. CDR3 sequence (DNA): TGTGCCAGCAGCGGCGGGCCGAACACCGGGGAGCTGTTTTTT.

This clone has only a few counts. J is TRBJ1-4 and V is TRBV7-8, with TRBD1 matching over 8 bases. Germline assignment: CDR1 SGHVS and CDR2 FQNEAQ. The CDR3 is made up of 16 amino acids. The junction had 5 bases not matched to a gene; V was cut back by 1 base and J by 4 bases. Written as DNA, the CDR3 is TGTGCCAGCAGCTTAGTCAGGGGGCGAGGTAATGAAAAACTGTTTTTT. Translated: CASSLVRGRGNEKLFF.

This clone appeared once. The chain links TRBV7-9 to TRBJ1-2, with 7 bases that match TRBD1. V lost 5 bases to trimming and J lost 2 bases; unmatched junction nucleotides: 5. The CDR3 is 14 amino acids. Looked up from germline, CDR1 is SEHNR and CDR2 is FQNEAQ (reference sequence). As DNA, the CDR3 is TGTGCCAGCAGCACTCGACAGGGCAACTATGGCTACACCTTC. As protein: CASSTRQGNYGYTF.

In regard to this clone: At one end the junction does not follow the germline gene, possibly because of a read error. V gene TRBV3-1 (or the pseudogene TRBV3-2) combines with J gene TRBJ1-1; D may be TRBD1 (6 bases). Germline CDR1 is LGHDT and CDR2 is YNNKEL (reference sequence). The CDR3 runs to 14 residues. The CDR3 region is CASSLDRLNTEVFF. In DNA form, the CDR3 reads TGTGCCAGCAGCTTAGACAGGCTCAACACTGAAGTTTTCTTT.

CDR3 sequence reads: CASSLGGDYWYGYTF. The DNA of the CDR3 is TGTGCCAGCAGCTTAGGAGGTGACTATTGGTATGGCTACACCTTC. The chain uses TRBV7-2 and TRBJ1-2; D not certain. Germline lookup yields CDR1 SGHTA and CDR2 FQGNSA. The CDR3 extends over 15 amino acids. The ends were cut back, 1 base at V and 5 bases at J, with 14 bases in the middle.

CDR3 nucleotide sequence: TGTGCCAGCAGCTTTCGACAGGGGGTGGGCACCATATATTTT. Amino acids: CASSFRQGVGTIYF. The chain combines TRBV7-2 with TRBJ1-3; 9 bases line up with TRBD1. This CDR3 spans 14 amino acids. Per germline, CDR1 SGHTA and CDR2 FQGNSA. Trimming removed 3 bases from V and 9 bases from J; junction bases left unmatched: 6.

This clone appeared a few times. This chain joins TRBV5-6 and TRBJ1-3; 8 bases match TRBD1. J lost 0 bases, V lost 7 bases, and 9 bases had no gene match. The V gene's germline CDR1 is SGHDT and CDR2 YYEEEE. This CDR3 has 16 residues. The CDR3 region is CASGQGATFSGNTIYF. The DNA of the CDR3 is TGTGCCAGCGGACAGGGAGCCACGTTCTCTGGAAACACCATATATTTT.

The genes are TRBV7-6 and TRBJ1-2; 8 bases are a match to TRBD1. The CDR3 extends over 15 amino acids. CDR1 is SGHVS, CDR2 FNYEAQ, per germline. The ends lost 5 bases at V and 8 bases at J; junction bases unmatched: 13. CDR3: CASSPGQGGMRGYTF. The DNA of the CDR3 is TGTGCCAGCAGCCCTGGACAGGGAGGAATGCGGGGCTACACCTTC.

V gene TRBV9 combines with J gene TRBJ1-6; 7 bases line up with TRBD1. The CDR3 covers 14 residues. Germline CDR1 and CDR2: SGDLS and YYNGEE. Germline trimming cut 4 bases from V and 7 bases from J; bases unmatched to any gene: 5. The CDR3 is CASSPRDRNSPLHF. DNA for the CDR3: TGTGCCAGCAGCCCTCGGGACAGAAATTCACCCCTCCACTTT.

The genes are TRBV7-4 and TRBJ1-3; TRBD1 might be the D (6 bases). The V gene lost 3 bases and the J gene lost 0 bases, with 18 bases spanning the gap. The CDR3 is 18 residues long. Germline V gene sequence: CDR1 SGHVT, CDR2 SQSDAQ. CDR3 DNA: TGTGCCAGCAGCTTTCCCGCAGGGGCGCCTTTCTCTGGAAACACCATATATTTT. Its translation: CASSFPAGAPFSGNTIYF.

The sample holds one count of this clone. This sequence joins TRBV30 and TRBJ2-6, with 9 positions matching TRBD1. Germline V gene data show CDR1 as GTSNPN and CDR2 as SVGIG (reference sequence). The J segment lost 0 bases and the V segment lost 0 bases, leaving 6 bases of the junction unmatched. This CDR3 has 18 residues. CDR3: CAWSVLGQGRSGANVLTF. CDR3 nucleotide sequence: TGTGCCTGGAGTGTACTGGGACAGGGACGCTCTGGGGCCAACGTCCTGACTTTC.

In nucleotides, the CDR3 is TGCAGTGCTAGAGAAGGACTTGAAGCTTTCTTT. Translation: CSAREGLEAFF. This chain joins TRBV20-1 and TRBJ1-1, with D unresolved. Trimming stripped 0 bases from V and 7 bases from J, with 6 bases between. CDR3 length equals 11 residues. Germline lookup yields CDR1 DFQATT and CDR2 SNEGSKA (reference sequence).

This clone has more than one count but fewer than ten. The CDR3 DNA is TGTGCCAGCAGCTTCACAGGGAACACTGAAGCTTTCTTT. Encoded protein: CASSFTGNTEAFF. The chain joins TRBV7-9 to TRBJ1-1; TRBD1 is a possible D gene (5 bases). The germline gives CDR1 SEHNR, CDR2 FQNEAQ (reference sequence). This CDR3 is built from 13 residues. The ends were cut back, 3 bases at V and 1 base at J, with 6 bases in the middle.